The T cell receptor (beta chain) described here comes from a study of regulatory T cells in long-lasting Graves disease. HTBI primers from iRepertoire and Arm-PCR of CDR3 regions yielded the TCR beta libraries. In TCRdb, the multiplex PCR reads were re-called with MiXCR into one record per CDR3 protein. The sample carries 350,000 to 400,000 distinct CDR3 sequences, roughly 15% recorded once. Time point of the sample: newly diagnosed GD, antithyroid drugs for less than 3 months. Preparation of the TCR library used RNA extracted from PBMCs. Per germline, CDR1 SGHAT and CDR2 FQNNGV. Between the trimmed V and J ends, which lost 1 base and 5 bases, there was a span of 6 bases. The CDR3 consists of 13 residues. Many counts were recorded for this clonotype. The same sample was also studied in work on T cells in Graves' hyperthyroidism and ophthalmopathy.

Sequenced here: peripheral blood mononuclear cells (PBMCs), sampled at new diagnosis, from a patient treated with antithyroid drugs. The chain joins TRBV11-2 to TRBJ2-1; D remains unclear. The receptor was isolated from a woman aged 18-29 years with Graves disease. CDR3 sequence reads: CASSLGSNNEQFF. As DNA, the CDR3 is TGTGCCAGCAGCTTAGGATCTAACAATGAGCAGTTCTTC. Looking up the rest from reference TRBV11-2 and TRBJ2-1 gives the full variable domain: EAGVAQSPRYKIIEKRQSVAFWCNPISGHATLYWYQQILGQGPKLLIQFQNNGVVDDSQLPKDRFSAERLKGVDSTLKIQPAKLEDSAVYLCASSLGSNNEQFFGPGTRLTVL.